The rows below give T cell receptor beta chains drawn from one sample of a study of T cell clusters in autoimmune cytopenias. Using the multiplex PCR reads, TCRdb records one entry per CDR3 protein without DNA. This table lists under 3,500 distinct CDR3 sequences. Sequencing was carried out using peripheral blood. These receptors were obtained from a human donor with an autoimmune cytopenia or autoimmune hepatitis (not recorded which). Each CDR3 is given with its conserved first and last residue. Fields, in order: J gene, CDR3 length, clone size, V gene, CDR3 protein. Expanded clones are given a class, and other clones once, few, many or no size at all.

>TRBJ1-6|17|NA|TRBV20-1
CSARDPGTGIYNSPLHF
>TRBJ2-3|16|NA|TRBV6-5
CASSLTPVGGPNTQYF
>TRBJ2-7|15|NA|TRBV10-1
CASSERGPVSHEQYF
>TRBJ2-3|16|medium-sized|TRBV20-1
CSATGTSGRTTDTQYF
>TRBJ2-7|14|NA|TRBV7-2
CASSLAGLSREQYF
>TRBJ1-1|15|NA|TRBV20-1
CSAGSRTGGHTEAFF
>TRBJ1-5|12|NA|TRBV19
CASRQSNQPQHF
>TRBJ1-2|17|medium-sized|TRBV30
CAAQKRTRDRGNYGYTF
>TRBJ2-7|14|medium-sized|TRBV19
CASSPGPGTYEQYF
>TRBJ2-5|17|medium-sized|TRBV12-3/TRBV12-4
CASSLALAGTIGETQYF
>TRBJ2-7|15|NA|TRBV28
CASSLGGQGAYEQYF
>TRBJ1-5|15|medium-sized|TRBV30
CAWSWGGLGNQPQHF
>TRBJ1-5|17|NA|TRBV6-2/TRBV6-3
CVSSYPPTGGPNQPQHF
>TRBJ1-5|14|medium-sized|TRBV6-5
CASRRGSSNQPQHF
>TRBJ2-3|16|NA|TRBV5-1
CASSRGTGASTDTQYF
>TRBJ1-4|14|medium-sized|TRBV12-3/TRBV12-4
CASSPGQINEKLFF
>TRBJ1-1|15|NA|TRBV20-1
CSARDRGGGATEAFF
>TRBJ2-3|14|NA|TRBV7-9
CASSQVESTDTQYF
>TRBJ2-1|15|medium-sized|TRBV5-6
CASSFGGARYNEQFF
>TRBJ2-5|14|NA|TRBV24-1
CATSDPSMAETQYF
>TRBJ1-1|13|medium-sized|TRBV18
CASSPAASFEAFF
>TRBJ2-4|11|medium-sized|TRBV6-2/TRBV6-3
CASSLQGTRYF
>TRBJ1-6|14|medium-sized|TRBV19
CASSKTGTNSPLHF
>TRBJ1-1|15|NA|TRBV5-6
CASSAQQAGGTEAFF
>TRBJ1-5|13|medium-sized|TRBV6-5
CASRARRGQPQHF
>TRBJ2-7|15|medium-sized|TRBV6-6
CASSYSGGSSYEQYF
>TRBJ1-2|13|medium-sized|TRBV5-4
CASSWTGGLGYTF
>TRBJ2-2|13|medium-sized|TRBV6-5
CASSTSNTGELFF
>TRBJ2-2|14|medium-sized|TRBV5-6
CASSRLALAGELFF
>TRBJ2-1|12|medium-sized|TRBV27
CASRRVLNEQFF
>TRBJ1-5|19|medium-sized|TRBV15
CATSRDHNRGGRRNQPQHF
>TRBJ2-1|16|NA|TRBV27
CASSKLAGGGIEEQFF
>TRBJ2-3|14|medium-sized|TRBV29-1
CSVRDLASTDTQYF
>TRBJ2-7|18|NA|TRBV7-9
CVRSLEGLGLAGNYEQYF